This is a list of T cell receptor beta chains from one sample in a study of T-cell reconstitution after alpha-beta-depleted transplantation in children. TCRdb re-derived calls from the PCR reads in MiXCR, one entry per CDR3 protein. The sample lists about 240,000 distinct CDR3 sequences, about 25% occurring once. This sample comprised PBMCs, obtained before TCRalphabeta/CD19-depleted stem cell transplant. The receptors stem from a girl aged 2 to 9 with Fanconi anemia, due to receive a stem cell transplant. Both conserved end residues are part of each CDR3. The D gene is left open where the match is weak. Size is stated for part of the rows, as once, few or many counts, or as a class when the clone is expanded.

TRBJ2-7	many	TRBV29-1	TRBD1	TGCAGCGTTGCCAGGGACAGGGCCTACGAGCAGTACTTC	CSVARDRAYEQYF
TRBJ2-3	many	TRBV5-5	TRBD1	TGTGCCAGCAGGAGGACAGGGGGAATAGATACGCAGTATTTT	CASRRTGGIDTQYF
TRBJ2-3	-	TRBV5-1	TRBD2	TGCGCCAGCAGCTTGGGCCTAGCGGGAACCACAGATACGCAGTATTTT	CASSLGLAGTTDTQYF
TRBJ2-2	once	TRBV20-1	-	TGCAGTGCTAGAGCGGGTAGGCGGTCCGGGGAGCTGTTTTTT	CSARAGRRSGELFF
TRBJ2-1	few	TRBV18	-	TGTGCCAGCTCAGCAGGCCATGAGCAGTTCTTC	CASSAGHEQFF
TRBJ2-1	few	TRBV29-1	TRBD2	TGCAGCGTTGAAGATCTATCAGGGACTAGTGAGCAGTTCTTC	CSVEDLSGTSEQFF
TRBJ2-3	many	TRBV29-1	-	TGCAGCGTTCTAGCGAGCACAGATACGCAGTATTTT	CSVLASTDTQYF
TRBJ2-2	few	TRBV11-2	TRBD1	TGTGCCAGCAGCACATGGGGACAGGGGGCAGACACCGGGGAGCTGTTTTTT	CASSTWGQGADTGELFF
TRBJ2-6	many	TRBV7-9	-	TGTGCCAGCAGCCTAACAGGCGGATTGGGCCTGGGGGCCAACGTCCTGACTTTC	CASSLTGGLGLGANVLTF
TRBJ2-7	-	TRBV6-4	-	TGTGCCAGCAGTGACGGGAAATGGTCAAACTACGAGCAGTACTTC	CASSDGKWSNYEQYF
TRBJ2-1	few	TRBV20-1	-	TGCAGTGCTCCCGGGGACTTCTACAATGAGCAGTTCTTC	CSAPGDFYNEQFF
TRBJ2-1	-	TRBV4-1	-	TGCGCCAGCAGCCAAGATAGTCTTTCCTCCTACAATGAGCAGTTCTTC	CASSQDSLSSYNEQFF
TRBJ1-6	-	TRBV7-9	TRBD1	TGTGCCAGCAGCTTGGTTACAGGGGATTCACCCCTCCACTTT	CASSLVTGDSPLHF
TRBJ1-2	few	TRBV20-1	TRBD1	TGCAGTGCTAGTTCTCCCAGGGGGCAGAACTATGGCTACACCTTC	CSASSPRGQNYGYTF
TRBJ2-1	-	TRBV29-1	TRBD2	TGCAGCGTTGGACGACGGGGGGGGAATGAGCAGTTCTTC	CSVGRRGGNEQFF
TRBJ1-5	few	TRBV20-1	TRBD1	TGCAGTGCCTACCAGACAGGGGGCAATCAGCCCCAGCATTTT	CSAYQTGGNQPQHF
TRBJ2-5	-	TRBV20-1	TRBD2	TGCAGTGCTAGAGATCAGGGAGGGCAAGAGACCCAGTACTTC	CSARDQGGQETQYF
TRBJ2-2	-	TRBV2	TRBD2	TGTGCCAGCAGTGAAAGAACTAGCGGCACCGGGGAGCTGTTTTTT	CASSERTSGTGELFF
TRBJ1-5	few	TRBV20-1	TRBD1	TGCAGTGCTGGGACAGGATATCAGCCCCAGCATTTT	CSAGTGYQPQHF
TRBJ2-3	once	TRBV13	-	TGTGCCAGCAGCCCCGAGAGCGGAACAGATACGCAGTATTTT	CASSPESGTDTQYF
TRBJ2-2	-	TRBV7-3	TRBD2	TGTGCCAGCGGGACTAGCGGCACCGGGGAGCTGTTTTTT	CASGTSGTGELFF
TRBJ1-1	-	TRBV7-6	-	TGTGCCAGCAGCTTCCGGACTAACACTGAAGCTTTCTTT	CASSFRTNTEAFF
TRBJ2-7	-	TRBV20-1	TRBD1	TGCAGTGCTAGACCACACAGGGGACGCTCCTACGAGCAGTACTTC	CSARPHRGRSYEQYF
TRBJ2-7	few	TRBV29-1	-	TGCAGCGTCCCGGGACACCTCTCCTACGAGCAGTACTTC	CSVPGHLSYEQYF
TRBJ2-1	many	TRBV29-1	-	TGCAGCGTTGAAGATCCCTTTGGGGGGGGCCTGTATACCAATGAGCAGTTCTTC	CSVEDPFGGGLYTNEQFF
TRBJ2-1	many	TRBV5-1	TRBD2	TGCGCCAGCAGCTTGGCTAGCGGCAATGAGCAGTTCTTC	CASSLASGNEQFF
TRBJ1-2	many	TRBV29-1	TRBD1	TGCAGCGCGCAGGGACAGGGCTATGGCTACACCTTC	CSAQGQGYGYTF
TRBJ1-2	many	TRBV20-1	TRBD1	TGCAGTGCAAAGGGGACAGAGAGACTGACTAACTATGGCTACACCTTC	CSAKGTERLTNYGYTF